This entry lists 18 T cell receptor beta chains sequenced from one sample in a study of CD8 T cells in Susac syndrome. Reverse transcription of about 0.5 to 1 ug RNA was carried out with random hexamers. TCRdb analysed the immunoSEQ multiplex PCR reads with MiXCR anew, one entry per CDR3 protein. This sample has about 140,000 distinct CDR3 sequences, with just under 95% found just once. The sequenced sample consisted of CD8+ T cells from PBMCs. These receptors were collected from a human donor with Susac syndrome.

This clonotype was counted a single time. The chain combines TRBV4-1 with TRBJ1-3, with D hard to call. Germline V lookup: CDR1 MGHRA, CDR2 YSYEKL. With 5 bases removed from V and 0 bases from J, the gap between germline ends came to 11 bases. The CDR3 is made up of 15 amino acids. The CDR3 DNA reads TGCGCCAGCAGCTACCCCGCGGTCTCTGGAAACACCATATATTTT. This sequence encodes CASSYPAVSGNTIYF.

The rearrangement uses TRBV5-6 and TRBJ1-5; maybe TRBD1 (5 bases). The CDR3 extends over 13 amino acids. From germline, CDR1 is SGHDT and CDR2 YYEEEE. Trimming stripped 3 bases from V and 7 bases from J, with 11 bases between. The CDR3 sequence: CASSSLGGQPQHF. The CDR3 coding sequence is TGTGCCAGCAGCTCGCTGGGGGGACAGCCCCAGCATTTT.

The V gene is TRBV27, the J gene TRBJ2-6; possibly TRBD1 for D (8 bases). Germline CDR1 reads MNHEY; CDR2 reads SMNVEV (reference sequence). V lost 2 bases to trimming and J lost 2 bases, with 16 bases between them. There are 18 residues in the CDR3. DNA of the CDR3: TGTGCCAGCAGTTTACCCGGACAGGGAGGGCCTGGGGCCAACGTCCTGACTTTC. Its protein product is CASSLPGQGGPGANVLTF. The whole variable domain, remainder taken from reference TRBV27 and TRBJ2-6, is EAQVTQNPRYLITVTGKKLTVTCSQNMNHEYMSWYRQDPGLGLRQIYYSMNVEVTDKGDVPEGYKVSRKEKRNFPLILESPSPNQTSLYFCASSLPGQGGPGANVLTFGAGSRLTVL.

The rearrangement links TRBV4-1 to TRBJ2-1; the match to TRBD2 covers 13 bases. The CDR3 is made up of 18 amino acids. Germline V CDR1 and CDR2: MGHRA, YSYEKL. V lost 5 bases to trimming and J lost 2 bases; unmatched junction nucleotides: 9. Written as DNA, the CDR3 is TGCGCCAGCAGCTTGACTAGCGGGAGGTGGGACCCCTACAATGAGCAGTTCTTC. Its translation is CASSLTSGRWDPYNEQFF.

This clonotype was seen a few times. The rearrangement uses TRBV29-1 and TRBJ2-7; weak D call: TRBD2 (5 bases). The CDR3 is 13 amino acids. CDR1 and CDR2 from the germline V gene are SQVTM and ANQGSEA. Trimming took off 1 base at V and 6 bases at J, with 13 bases between the two ends. The CDR3 here is CSVEGSRAGEQYF. The CDR3 DNA is TGCAGCGTTGAAGGGAGCCGCGCGGGCGAGCAGTACTTC.

This clonotype came up once. This CDR3 is CSVAGKGLAGYNEQFF. The CDR3 bases are TGCAGCGTTGCGGGCAAGGGACTAGCGGGGTACAATGAGCAGTTCTTC. The rearrangement joins TRBV29-1 to TRBJ2-1; 13 bases match TRBD2. CDR1 and CDR2 from the germline V gene are SQVTM and ANQGSEA. Trimming took 4 bases from V and 4 from J; bases not matched to a gene: 7. The length of the CDR3 is 16 residues.

The chain is built from TRBV4-1 and TRBJ2-1, with D uncertain. The CDR3 runs to 13 residues. Germline assignment: CDR1 MGHRA and CDR2 YSYEKL. The V and J ends lost 0 bases and 6 bases respectively, with 6 bases between them. CDR3 in amino acids: CASSQEPLNEQFF. In DNA form, the CDR3 reads TGCGCCAGCAGCCAAGAACCTCTCAATGAGCAGTTCTTC.

This chain links TRBV5-6 with TRBJ2-7, with D possibly being TRBD1 or TRBD2 (7 bases each). The CDR3 sequence is 15 residues long. CDR1 is SGHDT and CDR2 is YYEEEE in the germline V gene. With 3 bases removed from V and 4 bases from J, the gap between germline ends came to 17 bases. For the CDR3, the DNA is TGTGCCAGCAGCTCTCCAGGGGGAGGGCCTTACGAGCAGTACTTC. Translation: CASSSPGGGPYEQYF.

The chain carries TRBV2 and TRBJ2-1; no clear D gene. Germline lookup yields CDR1 SNHLY and CDR2 FYNNEI. The V end lost 4 bases, the J end lost 8 bases, and 9 bases lay between the germline ends. The CDR3 sequence is 12 residues long. Here the CDR3 DNA reads TGTGCCAGCAGTGTAGATCTTGATGAGCAGTTCTTC. It is translated as CASSVDLDEQFF.

This clonotype was counted a single time. The V call is TRBV20-1, the J call TRBJ1-5; D unclear. Germline assignment: CDR1 DFQATT and CDR2 SNEGSKA (reference sequence). The CDR3 consists of 17 residues. Trimming stripped 3 bases from V and 0 bases from J, with 18 bases between. CDR3 region: CSASGPQTIYSNQPQHF. Here the CDR3 DNA reads TGCAGTGCTAGCGGACCCCAGACAATTTATAGCAATCAGCCCCAGCATTTT.

The chain joins TRBV20-1 to TRBJ2-7; 7 bases are a match to TRBD2. Germline V gene lookup returns CDR1 DFQATT and CDR2 SNEGSKA (reference sequence). CDR3 length: 15 amino acids. J lost 1 base, V lost 6 bases, and 12 bases had no gene match. The CDR3 reads CSARSKLAPSYEQYF. As DNA, the CDR3 is TGCAGTGCCAGGTCGAAACTAGCGCCGTCCTACGAGCAGTACTTC.

The J gene is TRBJ2-1, the V gene TRBV11-2, with 7 bases that match TRBD2. V dropped 7 bases and J dropped 8; count of bases not matched to a gene: 8. This CDR3 comprises 13 residues. Germline CDR1 reads SGHAT; CDR2 reads FQNNGV. CDR3 DNA: TGTGCCAGCAACACGACTAGCCCTCATGAGCAGTTCTTC. Translating it yields CASNTTSPHEQFF. Full variable domain (rest looked up from reference TRBV11-2 and TRBJ2-1): EAGVAQSPRYKIIEKRQSVAFWCNPISGHATLYWYQQILGQGPKLLIQFQNNGVVDDSQLPKDRFSAERLKGVDSTLKIQPAKLEDSAVYLCASNTTSPHEQFFGPGTRLTVL.

This clonotype was observed once. V gene TRBV5-1 combines with J gene TRBJ1-1, with TRBD1 matching 8 bases. Germline CDR1 and CDR2: SGHRS and YFSETQ. This CDR3 comprises 11 residues. V lost 6 bases to trimming and J lost 11 bases; unmatched junction nucleotides: 6. DNA for the CDR3: TGCGCCAGCAATCAGGGGGCCTACGCTTTCTTT. Protein product: CASNQGAYAFF.

This chain joins TRBV3-1 and TRBJ2-1; 8 bases are shared with TRBD2. The germline CDR1 and CDR2 sequences are LGHDT and YNNKEL (reference sequence). J lost 8 bases, V lost 1 base, and 7 bases had no gene match. This CDR3 region has 15 residues. CDR3 loop: CASSQAGGPSYEQFF. Written as DNA, the CDR3 is TGTGCCAGCAGCCAAGCGGGAGGGCCTAGCTATGAGCAGTTCTTC.

The DNA for the CDR3 is TGTGCCAGCAGCCAAGCTAACGCGGGACTAGCGGGAGAAGGCACCGGGGAGCTGTTTTTT. It encodes CASSQANAGLAGEGTGELFF. The rearrangement joins TRBV4-2 to TRBJ2-2, with 14 bases aligning to TRBD2. The ends lost 1 base at V and 4 bases at J; junction bases unmatched: 11. Germline CDR1 reads LGHNA; CDR2 reads YNFKEQ. The CDR3 spans 20 residues.

This chain uses TRBV11-2 with TRBJ2-2; D is unclear. Germline CDR1 and CDR2: SGHAT and FQNNGV. V gave up 1 base and J gave up 1 base, with 4 bases separating them. The CDR3 is made up of 14 amino acids. The CDR3 loop is CASSLALNTGELFF. The CDR3 DNA is TGTGCCAGCAGCTTAGCTCTGAACACCGGGGAGCTGTTTTTT.

V usage is TRBV9 and J usage is TRBJ2-1; D is unresolved. V was shortened by 6 bases and J by 10 bases, with 14 bases between the two germline ends. The CDR3 is 12 residues long. The germline V gene encodes CDR1 SGDLS and CDR2 YYNGEE. The CDR3 bases are TGTGCCAGCACCCCCCCCACACCCGAGCAGTTCTTC. As protein: CASTPPTPEQFF.

This chain joins TRBV27 and TRBJ1-5; the D gene is possibly TRBD1 (5 bases). Trimming took 6 bases from V and 3 from J, leaving 18 bases between them. Germline CDR1 reads MNHEY; CDR2 reads SMNVEV (reference sequence). The CDR3 runs to 16 residues. Written as DNA, the CDR3 is TGTGCCAGCAGGAAGACAGCTAGAGAGTACAATCAGCCCCAGCATTTT. It is translated as CASRKTAREYNQPQHF.